This TCR beta chain was obtained from a study of blood T cells in healthy people across ages. A second PCR, run for roughly 7 to 11 cycles, used a sample-barcoded 5' primer plus a J-beta primer mix. TCRdb redid the calling of the 5' RACE reads with MiXCR, one entry per CDR3 protein. The sample lists about 690,000 distinct CDR3 sequences; over 40% were seen once. The germline V gene has CDR1 SGHAT and CDR2 FQNNGV. This CDR3 region has 15 residues. The chain carries TRBV11-2 and TRBJ2-7; TRBD2 matches 9 bases. The J call may be in error: the DNA end matches TRBJ2-5 better. The sequence came from a man of 80 years or more in good health. The specimen was blood. This chain's CDR3 is CASSPVSGGSETQYF. In nucleotides, the CDR3 is TGTGCCAGCAGCCCCGTTAGCGGGGGAAGTGAGACCCAGTACTTC.